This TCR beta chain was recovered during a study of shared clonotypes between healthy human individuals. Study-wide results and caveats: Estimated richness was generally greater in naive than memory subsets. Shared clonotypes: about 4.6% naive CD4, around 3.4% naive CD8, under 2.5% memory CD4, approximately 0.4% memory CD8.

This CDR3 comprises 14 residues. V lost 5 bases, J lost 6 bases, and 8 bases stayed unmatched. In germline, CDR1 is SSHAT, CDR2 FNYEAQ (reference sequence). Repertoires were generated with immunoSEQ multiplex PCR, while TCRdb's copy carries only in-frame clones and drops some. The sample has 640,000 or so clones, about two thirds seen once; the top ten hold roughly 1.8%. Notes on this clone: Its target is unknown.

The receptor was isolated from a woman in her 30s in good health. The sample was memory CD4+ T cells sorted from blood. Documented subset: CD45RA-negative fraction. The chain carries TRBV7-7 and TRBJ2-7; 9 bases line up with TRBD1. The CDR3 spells CASSPGTGFGEQYF. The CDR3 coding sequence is TGTGCCAGCAGCCCCGGGACAGGGTTTGGCGAGCAGTACTTC.